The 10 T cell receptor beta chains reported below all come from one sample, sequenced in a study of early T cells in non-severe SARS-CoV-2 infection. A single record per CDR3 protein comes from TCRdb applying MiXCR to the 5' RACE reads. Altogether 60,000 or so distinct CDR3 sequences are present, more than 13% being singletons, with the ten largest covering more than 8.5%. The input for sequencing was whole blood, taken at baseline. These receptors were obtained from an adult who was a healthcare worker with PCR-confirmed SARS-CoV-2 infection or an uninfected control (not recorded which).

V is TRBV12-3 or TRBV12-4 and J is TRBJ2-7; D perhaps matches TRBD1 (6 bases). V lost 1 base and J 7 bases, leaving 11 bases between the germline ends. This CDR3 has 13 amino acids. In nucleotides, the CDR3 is TGTGCCAGCAGTTTAGGGGGGCTAGGGGAGCAGTACTTC. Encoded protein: CASSLGGLGEQYF.

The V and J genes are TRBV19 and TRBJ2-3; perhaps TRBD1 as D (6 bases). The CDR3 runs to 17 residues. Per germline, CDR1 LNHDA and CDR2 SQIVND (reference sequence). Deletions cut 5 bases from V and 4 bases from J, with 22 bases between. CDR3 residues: CASSPKGGVGVPDTQYF. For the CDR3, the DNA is TGTGCCAGTAGTCCCAAAGGGGGAGTGGGAGTCCCAGATACGCAGTATTTT. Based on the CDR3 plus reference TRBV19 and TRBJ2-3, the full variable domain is DGGITQSPKYLFRKEGQNVTLSCEQNLNHDAMYWYRQDPGQGLRLIYYSQIVNDFQKGDIAEGYSVSREKKESFPLTVTSAQKNPTAFYLCASSPKGGVGVPDTQYFGPGTRLTVL.

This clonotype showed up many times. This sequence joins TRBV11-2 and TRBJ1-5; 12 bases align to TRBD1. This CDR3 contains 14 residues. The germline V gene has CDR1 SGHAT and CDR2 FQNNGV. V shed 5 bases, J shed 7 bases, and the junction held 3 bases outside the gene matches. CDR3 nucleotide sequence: TGTGCCAGCAGCCCAGGGACAGGGGGCCAGCCCCAGCATTTT. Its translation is CASSPGTGGQPQHF. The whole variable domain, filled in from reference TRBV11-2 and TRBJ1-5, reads EAGVAQSPRYKIIEKRQSVAFWCNPISGHATLYWYQQILGQGPKLLIQFQNNGVVDDSQLPKDRFSAERLKGVDSTLKIQPAKLEDSAVYLCASSPGTGGQPQHFGDGTRLSIL.

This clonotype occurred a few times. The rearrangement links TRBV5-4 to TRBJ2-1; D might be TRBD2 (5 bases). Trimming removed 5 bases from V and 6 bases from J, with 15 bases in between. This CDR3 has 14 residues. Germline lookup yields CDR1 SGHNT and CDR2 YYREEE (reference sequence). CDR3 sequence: CASRDVRTANEQFF. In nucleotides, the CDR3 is TGTGCCAGCAGAGACGTCAGGACTGCCAATGAGCAGTTCTTC.

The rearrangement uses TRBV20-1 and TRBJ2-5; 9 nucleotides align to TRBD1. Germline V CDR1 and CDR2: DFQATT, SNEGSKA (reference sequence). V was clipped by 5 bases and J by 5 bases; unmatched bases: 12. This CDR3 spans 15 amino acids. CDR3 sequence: CSAFKSGTGRETQYF. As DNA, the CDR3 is TGCAGTGCTTTTAAGTCCGGGACAGGGAGGGAGACCCAGTACTTC.

CDR3 nucleotides: TGTGCCAGCAGCCCGGGTGTCTACAATGAGCAGTTCTTC. Translating gives CASSPGVYNEQFF. The J gene is TRBJ2-1, the V gene TRBV11-2; D not certain. The V gene lost 5 bases and the J gene lost 3 bases, with 8 bases spanning the gap. The CDR3 covers 13 residues. In germline, CDR1 is SGHAT, CDR2 FQNNGV.

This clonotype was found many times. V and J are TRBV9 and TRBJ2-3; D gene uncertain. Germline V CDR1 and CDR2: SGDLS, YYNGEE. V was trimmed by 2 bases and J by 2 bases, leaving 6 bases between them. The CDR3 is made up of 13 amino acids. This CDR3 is CASSVEYTDTQYF. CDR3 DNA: TGTGCCAGCAGCGTTGAGTACACAGATACGCAGTATTTT. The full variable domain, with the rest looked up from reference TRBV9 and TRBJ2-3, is DSGVTQTPKHLITATGQRVTLRCSPRSGDLSVYWYQQSLDQGLQFLIQYYNGEERAKGNILERFSAQQFPDLHSELNLSSLELGDSALYFCASSVEYTDTQYFGPGTRLTVL.

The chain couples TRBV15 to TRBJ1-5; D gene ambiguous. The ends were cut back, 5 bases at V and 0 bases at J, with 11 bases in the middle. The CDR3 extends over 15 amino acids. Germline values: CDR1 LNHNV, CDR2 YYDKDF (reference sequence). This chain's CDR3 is CATSPGSYSNQPQHF. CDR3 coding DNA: TGTGCCACCAGCCCGGGGAGCTATAGCAATCAGCCCCAGCATTTT. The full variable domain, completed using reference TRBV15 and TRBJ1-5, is DAMVIQNPRYQVTQFGKPVTLSCSQTLNHNVMYWYQQKSSQAPKLLFHYYDKDFNNEADTPDNFQSRRPNTSFCFLDIRSPGLGDTAMYLCATSPGSYSNQPQHFGDGTRLSIL.

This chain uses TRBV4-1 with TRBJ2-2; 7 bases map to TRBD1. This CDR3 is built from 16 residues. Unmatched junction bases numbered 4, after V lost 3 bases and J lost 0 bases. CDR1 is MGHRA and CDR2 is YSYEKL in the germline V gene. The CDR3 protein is CASSHRQGPNTGELFF. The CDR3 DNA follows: TGCGCCAGCAGCCATAGACAGGGTCCGAACACCGGGGAGCTGTTTTTT.

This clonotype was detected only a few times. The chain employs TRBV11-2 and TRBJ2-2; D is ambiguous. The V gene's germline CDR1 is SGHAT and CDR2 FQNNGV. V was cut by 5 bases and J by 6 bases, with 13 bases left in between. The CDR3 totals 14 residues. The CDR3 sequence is CASSEASSAGELFF. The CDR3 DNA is TGTGCCAGCAGCGAAGCAAGCAGCGCCGGGGAGCTGTTTTTT.